This TCR beta chain was recorded in a study of technical replicates of blood from a handful of donors. TCRdb's copy holds only in-frame clones and misses some; the assay was immunoSEQ multiplex PCR. This sample has under 110,000 clones, with nearly 96% found just once. The CDR3 is 14 residues long. Germline V gene sequence: CDR1 SGHRS, CDR2 YFSETQ. V gave up 1 base and J gave up 7 bases, with 11 bases separating them. The chain recombines TRBV5-1 with TRBJ1-4; tentatively, D is TRBD1 (6 bases). This TCR derives from a human donor in good health. The sequenced material came from T cells isolated from PBMCs. The CDR3 region has the DNA TGCGCCAGCAGCTTGAGTCAGGGGATTGAAAAACTGTTTTTT. It encodes CASSLSQGIEKLFF.